The T cell receptor (beta chain) described here comes from a study of CD8+CD57+ T cells in acquired aplastic anemia. Turning to the study itself: The sorted CD4+ and CD8+ cells yielded an average around 3 ug of DNA.

Study-level points and caveats: Patients and controls had CD8+ Simpson's diversity values that were not significantly distinct.

Germline loops: CDR1 SGHAT, CDR2 FQNNGV. Trimming pared 3 bases from V and 2 bases from J, leaving 15 bases between. The CDR3 runs to 16 residues. Concerning this clonotype itself: Its antigen is still unknown.

It was genomic DNA that served as the template for profiling TCR beta VDJ and CDR3. MiXCR was run by TCRdb on the reads, yielding one entry per CDR3 protein. The sample shows 450,000 to 550,000 distinct CDR3 sequences, around 30% of them seen only once. In patients chosen for sequencing, flow cytometry had shown CD8+CD57+ cell expansion. Severe acquired aplastic anemia was present in every patient. Sequencing used sorted CD4+, CD8+, or CD8+CD57+ T cells (not recorded which) from PBMCs. The clonotype was recovered from a human donor with aplastic anemia. The V call is TRBV11-2, the J call TRBJ2-3; unclear D gene. The CDR3 sequence: CASSFLLGSLTDTQYF. The CDR3 nucleotides read TGTGCCAGCAGCTTCCTTTTAGGTTCGCTCACAGATACGCAGTATTTT.